What follows describes a single TCR beta chain. Trimming stripped 0 bases from V and 0 bases from J, with 9 bases between. Looked up from germline, CDR1 is SGHRS and CDR2 is YFSETQ. The CDR3 extends over 16 amino acids. Assay used: immunoSEQ multiplex PCR; TCRdb lists only in-frame clones, some missing. The table has about 56,000 clones, roughly 95% seen once. This entry belongs to a study of technical replicates of blood from a few donors. The receptor's source is a human donor in good health. Some clones in this sample may be carry-over from other donors' samples. The chain employs TRBV5-1 and TRBJ2-2; D possibly corresponds to TRBD1 (6 bases). The sample was PBMCs. The CDR3 is CASSLEGQTNTGELFF. The DNA of the CDR3 is TGCGCCAGCAGCTTGGAAGGACAGACGAACACCGGGGAGCTGTTTTTT.